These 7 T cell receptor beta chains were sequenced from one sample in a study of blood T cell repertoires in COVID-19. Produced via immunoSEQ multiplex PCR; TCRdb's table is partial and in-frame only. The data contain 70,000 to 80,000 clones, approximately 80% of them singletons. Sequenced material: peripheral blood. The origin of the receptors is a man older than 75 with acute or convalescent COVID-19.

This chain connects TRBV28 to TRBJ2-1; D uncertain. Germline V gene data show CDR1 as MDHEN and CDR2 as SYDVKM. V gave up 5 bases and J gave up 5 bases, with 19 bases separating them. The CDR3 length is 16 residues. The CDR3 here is CASSPSMGVGNNEQFF. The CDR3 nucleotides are TGTGCCAGCAGTCCCTCCATGGGCGTCGGTAACAATGAGCAGTTCTTC.

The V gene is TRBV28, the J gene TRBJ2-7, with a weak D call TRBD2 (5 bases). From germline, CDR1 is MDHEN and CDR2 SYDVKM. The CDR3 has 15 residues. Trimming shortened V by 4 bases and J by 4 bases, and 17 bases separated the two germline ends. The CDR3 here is CASSSSGEGKYEQYF. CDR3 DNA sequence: TGTGCCAGCAGTTCCTCCGGGGAAGGGAAATACGAGCAGTACTTC.

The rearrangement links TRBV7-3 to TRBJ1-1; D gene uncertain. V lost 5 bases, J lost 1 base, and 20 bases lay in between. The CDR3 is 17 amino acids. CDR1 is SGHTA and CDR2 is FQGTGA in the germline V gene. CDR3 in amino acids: CASSLLADAGRNTEAFF. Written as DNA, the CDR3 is TGTGCCAGCAGCCTCCTAGCGGATGCCGGTCGGAACACTGAAGCTTTCTTT.

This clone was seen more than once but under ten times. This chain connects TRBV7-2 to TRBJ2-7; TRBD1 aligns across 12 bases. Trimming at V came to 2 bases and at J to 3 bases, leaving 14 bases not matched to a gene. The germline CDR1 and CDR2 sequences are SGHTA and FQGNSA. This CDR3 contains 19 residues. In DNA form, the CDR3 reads TGTGCCAGCAGCTTAACAGTAGTGGGACAGGGGGCCCCATTCTACGAGCAGTACTTC. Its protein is CASSLTVVGQGAPFYEQYF.

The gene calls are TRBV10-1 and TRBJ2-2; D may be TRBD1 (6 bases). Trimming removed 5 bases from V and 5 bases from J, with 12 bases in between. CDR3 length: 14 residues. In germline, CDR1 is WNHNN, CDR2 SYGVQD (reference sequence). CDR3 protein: CASSTDRPTGELFF. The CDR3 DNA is TGCGCCAGCAGTACGGACAGACCGACCGGGGAGCTGTTTTTT.

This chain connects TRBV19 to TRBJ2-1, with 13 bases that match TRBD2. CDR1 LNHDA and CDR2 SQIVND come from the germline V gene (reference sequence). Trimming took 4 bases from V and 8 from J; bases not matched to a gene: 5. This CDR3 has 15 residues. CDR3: CASSKLAGGQDEQFF. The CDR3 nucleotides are TGTGCCAGTAGTAAACTAGCGGGGGGGCAGGATGAGCAGTTCTTC.

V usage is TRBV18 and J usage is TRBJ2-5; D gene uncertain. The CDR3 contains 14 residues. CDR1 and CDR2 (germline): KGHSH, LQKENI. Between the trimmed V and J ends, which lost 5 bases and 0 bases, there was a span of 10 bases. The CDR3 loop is CASSTRLHQETQYF. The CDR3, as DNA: TGTGCCAGCTCAACCAGACTCCACCAAGAGACCCAGTACTTC.